This TCR beta chain was sequenced during a study of cytomegalovirus exposure and HLA in healthy donors (dated by TCRdb to about 2017). For the study in its entirety: An earlier analysis of several hundred of the donors reported about 260 Gb of sequence data and 95 million to 120 million unique TCR beta sequences obtained from about 179 million T cells. Four or five DR-DQ haplotypes were handled as single units for association and clustering, since linkage in the cohort was strong. Typing coverage differed by locus: A, B, C, DRB1 and DQB1 were typed in about 629-640 donors, DQA1 in roughly 500, DPA1 in some 570, and DPB1 in just under 490. Besides the first cohort of roughly 700 subjects, a separate validation cohort made up of roughly 120 different subjects was used. Genome-wide SNP genotypes for about 55% of the roughly 670 donors were used in a later genetic analysis, which treated that subset as a discovery cohort. An early release covering over 500 HLA-typed donors comprised roughly 300 gigabases of sequencing data and around 80 million unique TCR sequences. In the later analysis, no new phenotypic data were used to find candidate immune exposures; instead, reliance was placed on TCR beta sequences and their occurrence across donors. The study was designed to test whether signatures of past pathogen exposure could be identified by cataloging public T cell receptors. The genetic ancestry cluster associated with self-reported Caucasian donors included roughly 84% of the approximately 410 genotyped donors. The study combined high-throughput TCR immunosequencing, statistical association of individual TCRs with disease status, and machine learning to predict cytomegalovirus infection status. Alongside the repertoire data, information on donor age, sex, ethnicity and CMV serostatus was compiled. The study used immunosequencing to profile the T cell repertoires of about 670 subjects and linked those repertoires to cytomegalovirus serostatus. An earlier analysis of about 620 of the donors applied high-throughput TCR beta sequencing to assess whether each TCR beta V gene segment acted as functional or pseudogenic. HLA typing included class I and class II loci at four-digit resolution. Every repertoire in the discovery cohort had been generated on one and the same sequencing platform. A later analysis re-examined previously published TCR beta repertoires from more than 550 donors and added high-resolution HLA genotyping to investigate patterns of TCR occurrence. Among about 360 genotyped donors of the cohort, an average of 235,054 unique TCR beta nucleotide sequences were sequenced per donor, roughly 18% of them non-productive.

The investigation overall reported the following: Compared with equally common non-associated chains, HLA-associated TCR beta chains in a later analysis were more clonally expanded and had lower generation probabilities. Presence/absence analyses assumed roughly uniform sequencing depth across donors, an assumption that may not hold. Immune exposure information for the cohort was limited to CMV serostatus. Broadly in line with IMGT annotations, most TCR beta V segments showed up in productive rearrangements about 87% or about 30% of the time in an earlier analysis of 587 of the donors. V-gene and J-gene trimming of TCR beta chains was associated with a missense DCLRE1C variant in a later genetic analysis, and the association was replicated in an independent cohort. A later analysis associated about 17,000 TCR beta sequences with specific HLA alleles at a false discovery rate of 0.05. Because some donors lacked HLA typing at each locus, the association tests relied only on the typed subset. According to a later analysis, parvovirus B19, influenza, CMV and Epstein-Barr virus appeared linked to several top co-occurrence clusters. A later analysis found that most CMV-associated TCR beta chains appeared HLA-restricted, with HLA associations seemingly driven largely by CMV exposure. According to the authors, the approach could potentially be generalized to other disease states and immunological phenotypes. Strong co-occurrence of HLA alleles, especially DR and DQ, made assigning TCR associations to individual alleles difficult. A few of the identified cytomegalovirus-associated TCR beta chains were confirmed in vitro to be specific for cytomegalovirus antigens. According to a later genetic analysis, donors in an Asian-associated ancestry cluster had fewer N-insertions in productive TCRs than the approximately 690-donor mean. In both the original and validation cohorts, the classifier was reported to diagnose cytomegalovirus status with high specificity and sensitivity. According to a later analysis, TCR association rates differed among HLA loci, with DRB1 alleles showing the most associated TCRs and HLA-C alleles showing the fewest. Only TCR beta chains were sequenced in this cohort, and the absence of alpha or paired-chain data limited detectable features. A further reported finding was that TCR beta sequences accurately predicted the HLA-A and HLA-B alleles for most subjects in the first cohort. A group of highly shared sequence variants was considered likely to be a technical artifact of the sequencing pipeline. Linkage disequilibrium might explain the correlated functional status among segregating V segments, but an unknown experimental factor could not be ruled out. The earlier analysis of 450 to 700 of the donors excluded 15 to 20 rarely observed V segments, including chromosome 9 orphons, because counts were too low. In the study, 164 TCR beta chains were listed as associated with cytomegalovirus. Most TCR sequences were seen in very few donors, while some public TCRs were found in many individuals.

The cohort consisted of 650 to 700 healthy bone marrow donors. All cohort members were sampled while nominally healthy, although unrecorded immune exposures were likely present. The donor tested CMV seronegative, placing the donor among the approximately 360 seronegative members of the cohort. Each donor provided a peripheral blood sample, and peripheral blood mononuclear cells were used for TCR beta sequencing. Genomic DNA extraction from the blood cell samples was performed with the Qiagen DNeasy Blood Extraction Kit. As for this clone: Its target antigen remains unknown. No base quality information exists; no much larger clone differs at one position.

Library creation used the immunoSEQ multiplex PCR assay. For the multiplex PCR, a mixture combining 60 forward primers for TCR Vbeta segments and 13 reverse primers for TCR Jbeta segments was used. The CDR3 region of rearranged TCR beta genes was amplified from genomic DNA by a multiplex PCR assay. On the Illumina HiSeq System, the amplified TCR beta libraries were sequenced as 87-base-pair reads. For the original study's pipeline: A later analysis counted 75 million to 100 million unique TCR beta chains across the 666 repertoires, and some 11 million of these chains were shared by at least two donors. A nearest-neighbor algorithm error-corrected the raw reads and collapsed the reads into unique sequences, merging closely related sequences to remove PCR and sequencing errors. Alignment of CDR3 sequences to IMGT reference sequences was used to assign V, D and J gene segments. For a sequence to be retained, a match of at least six nucleotides was required to both a V gene segment and a J gene segment. Rearrangements were classified as productive when the CDR3 lacked stop codons and remained in frame with V and J, and all other rearrangements were classified as non-productive. Following IMGT convention, CDR3 was defined as the stretch from the second conserved V-encoded cysteine to the conserved J-encoded phenylalanine. The earlier analysis of 450 to 750 of the donors excluded any sequence lacking an unambiguous match to a single V gene segment. An earlier analysis of some 610 of the donors called V segments functional above 56.7% productive rearrangements and segregating when the between-donor standard deviation exceeded 5%. A statistical classification framework was built for diagnosing cytomegalovirus status from the catalog of TCR beta chain sequences. A later analysis assigned V and J genes by comparing TCR nucleotide sequences with IMGT/GENE-DB human TR gene sequences. Using the TCRdist pipeline, a later analysis assigned CDR3 sequences along with most-parsimonious VDJ recombination scenarios. In a later analysis, every TCR beta chain was defined by the combination of its CDR3 amino acid sequence and its V-gene family, and reads without a unique V-gene family were dropped. To address suspected cross-contamination and a sequencing artifact, a later analysis removed 592 highly shared, low-generation-probability nucleotide sequences. In a later analysis, a clonal expansion index was calculated for each public chain from normalized within-repertoire ranks of inferred template counts. In a later analysis, generation probabilities were computed with a VDJ recombination model fitted to out-of-frame rearrangements, and the resulting probabilities were checked against IGoR. In a later analysis, hypergeometric tests were used to score TCR-TCR, TCR-HLA and TCR-CMV co-occurrence, with a repertoire-size bias correction applied to TCR pairs. False discovery rates were estimated in a later analysis by permuting HLA or CMV assignments 20 times. In a later analysis, co-occurring TCRs were grouped using DBSCAN, with TCRdist sequence similarity added in when clustering inside HLA-allele-positive subsets. For co-occurrence clustering, repertoires with fewer than 30,000 or more than 120,000 public chains were excluded, along with several repertoires with anomalous nucleotide sharing. TCRdb retrieved this table from immuneACCESS and kept in-frame rearrangements only. Not all clones are present; in checked studies, unresolved V genes account for under half, and no reason is known for the remainder. V and J calls plus clone size are reproduced from that table; the DNA served to infer D and trimming. The sample table holds about 200,000 clones, of which approximately 85% were seen once. Around 2.7% of the sample rests with the top ten.

The sequence was obtained from a woman aged 40-49 years in good health and CMV-seronegative. The sample was PBMCs.

For the CDR3, the sequence is CASRALGGDTGELFF. The nucleotide sequence is given as TGTGCCAGCAGGGCCCTAGGAGGCGACACCGGGGAGCTGTTTTTT. The chain links TRBV2 with TRBJ2-2, with TRBD2 perhaps the D gene, on 5 matching bases. Trimming removed 6 bases from V and 3 bases from J, leaving 14 bases between the germline ends. The germline V gene sets CDR1 to SNHLY and CDR2 to FYNNEI. Inclusive of the bounding cysteine and phenylalanine, the CDR3 is 15 residues long. CDR3 DNA is the only sequence kept; it has 45 bases, read in frame from the first base.